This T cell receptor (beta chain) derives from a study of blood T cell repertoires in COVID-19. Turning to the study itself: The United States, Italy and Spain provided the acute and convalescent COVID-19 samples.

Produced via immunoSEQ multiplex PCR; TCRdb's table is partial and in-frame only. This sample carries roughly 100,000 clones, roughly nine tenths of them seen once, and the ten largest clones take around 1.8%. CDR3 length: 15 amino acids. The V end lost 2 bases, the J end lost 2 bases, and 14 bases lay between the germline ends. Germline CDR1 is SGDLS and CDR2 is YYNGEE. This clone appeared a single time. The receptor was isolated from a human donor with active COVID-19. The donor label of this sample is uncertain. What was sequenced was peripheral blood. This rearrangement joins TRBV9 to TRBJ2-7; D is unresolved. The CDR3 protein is CASSVSGQTTYEQYF. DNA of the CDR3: TGTGCCAGCAGCGTTTCAGGTCAAACCACCTACGAGCAGTACTTC.